The 3 T cell receptor beta chains below come from one sample, sequenced in a study of T cells after yellow fever vaccination. Each CDR3 protein gets one entry after TCRdb re-called the 5' RACE reads with MiXCR. The sample records some 420,000 distinct CDR3 sequences, over 15% being singletons. This specimen consisted of PBMCs, obtained before the yellow fever booster vaccination. These receptors came from a man between 18 and 29 years old who received the YFV17D yellow fever vaccine.

This clonotype was seen ten or more times. The genes are TRBV29-1 and TRBJ2-5; D is possibly TRBD1 or TRBD2 (6 bases each). Germline V gene data show CDR1 as SQVTM and CDR2 as ANQGSEA. The V and J ends lost 4 bases and 3 bases respectively, with 15 bases between them. The CDR3 has 14 residues. CDR3 sequence: CSVVVSRGEETQYF. The DNA of the CDR3 is TGCAGCGTTGTCGTCTCGAGGGGGGAAGAGACCCAGTACTTC.

The J gene is TRBJ2-1, the V gene TRBV4-3; 8 nucleotides line up with TRBD1. The CDR3 sequence is 16 residues long. CDR1 and CDR2 (germline): LGHNA, YSLEER. V gave up 0 bases and J gave up 8 bases; unmatched junction bases: 9. CDR3 sequence: CASSQEPSAGGDEQFF. CDR3 DNA: TGCGCCAGCAGCCAAGAGCCCTCGGCAGGGGGCGATGAGCAGTTCTTC.

Ten or more counts support this clonotype. The chain uses TRBV7-2 and TRBJ1-6; maybe TRBD1 (5 bases). The CDR3 has 17 amino acids. V was trimmed by 1 base and J by 7 bases, leaving 17 bases between them. The germline CDR1 and CDR2 sequences are SGHTA and FQGNSA. CDR3 in DNA: TGTGCCAGCAGCTTAGAGGGAGGGACTATACGCAATTCACCCCTCCACTTT. It encodes CASSLEGGTIRNSPLHF.